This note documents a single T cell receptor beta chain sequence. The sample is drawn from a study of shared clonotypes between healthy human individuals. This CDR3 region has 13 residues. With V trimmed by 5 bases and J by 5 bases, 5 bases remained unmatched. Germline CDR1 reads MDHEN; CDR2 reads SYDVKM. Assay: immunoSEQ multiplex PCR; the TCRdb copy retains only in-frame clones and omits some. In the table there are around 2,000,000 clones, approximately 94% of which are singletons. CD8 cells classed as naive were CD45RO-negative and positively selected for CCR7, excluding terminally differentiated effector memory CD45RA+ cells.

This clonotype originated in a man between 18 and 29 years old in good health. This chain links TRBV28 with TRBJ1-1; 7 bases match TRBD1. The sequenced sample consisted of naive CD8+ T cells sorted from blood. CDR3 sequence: CASSLPDRTEAFF. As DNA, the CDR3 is TGTGCCAGCAGTCTTCCGGACAGGACTGAAGCTTTCTTT.